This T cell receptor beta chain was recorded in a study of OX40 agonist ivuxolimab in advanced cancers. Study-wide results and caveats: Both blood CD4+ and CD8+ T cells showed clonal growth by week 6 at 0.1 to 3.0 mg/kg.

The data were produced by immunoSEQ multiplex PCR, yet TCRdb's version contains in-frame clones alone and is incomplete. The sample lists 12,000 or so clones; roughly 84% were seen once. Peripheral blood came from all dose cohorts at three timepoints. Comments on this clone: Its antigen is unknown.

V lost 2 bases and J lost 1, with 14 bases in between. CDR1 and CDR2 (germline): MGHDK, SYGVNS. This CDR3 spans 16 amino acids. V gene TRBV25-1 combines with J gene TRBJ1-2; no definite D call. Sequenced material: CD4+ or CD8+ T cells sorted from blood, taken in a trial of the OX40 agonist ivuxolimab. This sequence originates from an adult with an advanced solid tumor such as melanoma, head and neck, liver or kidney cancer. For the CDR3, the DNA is TGTGCCAGCAGTGAAGCGGGTCTCGACCTTAACTATGGCTACACCTTC. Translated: CASSEAGLDLNYGYTF.